The sequence of this TCR beta chain was determined in a study of PD-L1 blockade in urothelial cancer. On the study more broadly: Atezolizumab at 1,200 mg intravenously every 3 weeks was started by patients in 2014.

Some clones are missing from TCRdb's copy, which holds only in-frame ones; the method was immunoSEQ multiplex PCR. The sample carries about 110,000 clones, approximately 85% recorded once. Germline values: CDR1 SGDLS, CDR2 YYNGEE. The CDR3 consists of 15 residues. With V trimmed by 1 base and J by 5 bases, 3 bases remained unmatched. This rearrangement joins TRBV9 to TRBJ2-2, with 9 positions matching TRBD1. This clonotype originated in a man between 45 and 60 years old with urothelial cancer. Sequencing used PBMCs, obtained around atezolizumab (anti-PD-L1) treatment. The CDR3 protein is CASSVRTGVTGELFF. CDR3 DNA: TGTGCCAGCAGCGTAAGGACAGGGGTGACCGGGGAGCTGTTTTTT.